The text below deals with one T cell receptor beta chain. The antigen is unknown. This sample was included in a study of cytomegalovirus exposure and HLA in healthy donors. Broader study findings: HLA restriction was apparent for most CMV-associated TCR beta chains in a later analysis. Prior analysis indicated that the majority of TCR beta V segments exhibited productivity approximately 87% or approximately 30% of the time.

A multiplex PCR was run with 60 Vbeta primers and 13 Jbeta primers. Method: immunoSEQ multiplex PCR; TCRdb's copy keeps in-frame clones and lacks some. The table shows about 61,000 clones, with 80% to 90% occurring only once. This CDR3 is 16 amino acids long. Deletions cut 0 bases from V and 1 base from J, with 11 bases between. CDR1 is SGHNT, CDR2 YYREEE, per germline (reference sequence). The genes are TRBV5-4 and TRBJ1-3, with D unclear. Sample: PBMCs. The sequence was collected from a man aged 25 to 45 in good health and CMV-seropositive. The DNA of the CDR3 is TGTGCCAGCAGCTTGGTTGGCGGGTCTTCTGGAAACACCATATATTTT. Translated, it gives CASSLVGGSSGNTIYF.